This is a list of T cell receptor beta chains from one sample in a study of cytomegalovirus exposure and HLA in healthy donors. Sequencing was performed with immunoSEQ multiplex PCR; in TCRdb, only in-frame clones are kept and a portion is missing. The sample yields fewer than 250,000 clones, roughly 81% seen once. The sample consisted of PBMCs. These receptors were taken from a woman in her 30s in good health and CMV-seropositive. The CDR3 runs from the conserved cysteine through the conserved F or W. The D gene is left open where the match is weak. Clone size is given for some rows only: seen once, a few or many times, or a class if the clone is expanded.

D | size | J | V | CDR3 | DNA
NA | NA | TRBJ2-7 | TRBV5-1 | CASSLGSAPYEQYF | TGCGCCAGCAGCTTGGGCAGTGCCCCCTACGAGCAGTACTTC
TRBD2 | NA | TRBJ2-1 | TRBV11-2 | CASSVLAGGINEQFF | TGTGCCAGCAGCGTACTAGCGGGGGGGATCAATGAGCAGTTCTTC
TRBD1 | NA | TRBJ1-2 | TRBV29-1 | CSVERTGSGYTF | TGCAGCGTTGAACGGACAGGGAGCGGCTACACCTTC
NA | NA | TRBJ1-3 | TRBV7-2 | CASSLLQAGNTIYF | TGTGCCAGCAGCTTACTTCAGGCGGGAAACACCATATATTTT
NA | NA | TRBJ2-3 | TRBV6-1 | CASSASTLTDTQYF | TGTGCCAGCAGTGCTTCTACCCTCACAGATACGCAGTATTTT
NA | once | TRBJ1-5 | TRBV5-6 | CASSLGGSNQPQHF | TGTGCCAGCAGCTTAGGCGGGAGCAATCAGCCCCAGCATTTT
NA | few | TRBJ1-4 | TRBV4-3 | CASSQRGMPNEKLFF | TGCGCCAGCAGCCAAAGAGGCATGCCTAATGAAAAACTGTTTTTT
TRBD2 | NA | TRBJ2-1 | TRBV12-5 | CASGLGTSGRAWEQFF | TGTGCTAGTGGTTTGGGTACTAGCGGGAGGGCCTGGGAGCAGTTCTTC
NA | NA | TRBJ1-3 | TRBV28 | CASIPRDSSGNTIYF | TGTGCCAGCATCCCCCGGGACTCCTCTGGAAACACCATATATTTT
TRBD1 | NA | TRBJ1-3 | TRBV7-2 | CASRHTTGAGNTIYF | TGTGCCAGCAGACACACGACAGGGGCTGGAAACACCATATATTTT
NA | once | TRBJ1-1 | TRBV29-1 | CSVEDRDFKAFF | TGCAGCGTTGAAGACAGGGATTTTAAAGCTTTCTTT
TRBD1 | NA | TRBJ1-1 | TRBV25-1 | CASSPRQGSAFF | TGTGCCAGCAGTCCTCGACAGGGATCAGCTTTCTTT
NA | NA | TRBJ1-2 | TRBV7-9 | CASSWGQNYGYTF | TGTGCCAGCAGCTGGGGGCAAAACTATGGCTACACCTTC
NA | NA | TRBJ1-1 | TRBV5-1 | CASSLAPGGDTEAFF | TGCGCCAGCAGCTTGGCTCCGGGGGGGGACACTGAAGCTTTCTTT
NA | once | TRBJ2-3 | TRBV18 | CASSRDTNTDTQYF | TGTGCCAGCTCACGAGATACCAACACAGATACGCAGTATTTT
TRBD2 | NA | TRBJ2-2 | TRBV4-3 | CASSQSGRAGNGELFF | TGCGCCAGCAGCCAATCCGGGAGGGCCGGAAACGGGGAGCTGTTTTTT
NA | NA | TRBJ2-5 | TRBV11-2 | CASTLVSTGDGGTQYF | TGTGCCAGCACCCTTGTCTCTACGGGAGACGGCGGGACCCAGTACTTC
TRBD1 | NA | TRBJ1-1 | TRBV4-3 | CASSAQGAATEAFF | TGCGCCAGCAGCGCGCAGGGGGCGGCCACTGAAGCTTTCTTT
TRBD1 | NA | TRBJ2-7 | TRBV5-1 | CASSSQGVGSSYEQYF | TGCGCCAGCAGCTCCCAGGGGGTGGGTAGCAGCTACGAGCAGTACTTC
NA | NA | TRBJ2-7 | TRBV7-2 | CASSWSPGQGSYEQYF | TGTGCCAGCAGCTGGTCACCGGGACAAGGCTCCTACGAGCAGTACTTC
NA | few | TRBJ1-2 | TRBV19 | CASRGKGPVNYGYTF | TGTGCCAGTAGGGGGAAGGGGCCCGTTAACTATGGCTACACCTTC
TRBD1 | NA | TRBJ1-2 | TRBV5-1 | CASSLFGQGAWGYTF | TGCGCCAGCAGCTTGTTTGGACAGGGGGCGTGGGGCTACACCTTC
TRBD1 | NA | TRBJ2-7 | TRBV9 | CASSSRQGVSYEQYF | TGTGCCAGCAGCTCTCGACAGGGGGTTTCCTACGAGCAGTACTTC
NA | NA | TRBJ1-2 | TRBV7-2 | CASRKGGDGYTF | TGTGCCAGCAGAAAAGGCGGGGATGGCTACACCTTC
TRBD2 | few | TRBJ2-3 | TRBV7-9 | CASSLQRDTDTQYF | TGTGCCAGCAGCTTACAGCGGGATACAGATACGCAGTATTTT
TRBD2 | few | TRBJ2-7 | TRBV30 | CAWVRRGRSYEQYF | TGTGCCTGGGTCCGGCGGGGGAGGTCCTACGAGCAGTACTTC
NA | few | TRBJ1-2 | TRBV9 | CASSVDLTAFTGGYTF | TGTGCCAGCAGCGTAGATCTCACAGCCTTTACCGGCGGCTACACCTTC
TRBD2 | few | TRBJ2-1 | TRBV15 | CATSDGTRPYNEQFF | TGTGCCACCAGCGACGGGACTAGACCCTACAATGAGCAGTTCTTC
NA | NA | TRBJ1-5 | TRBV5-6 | CASSSGQIHSNQPQHF | TGTGCCAGCAGTTCTGGACAAATCCATAGCAATCAGCCCCAGCATTTT
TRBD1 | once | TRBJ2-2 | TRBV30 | CAWSVGRQGVSGTGELFF | TGTGCCTGGAGTGTCGGGCGGCAGGGGGTGTCTGGAACCGGGGAGCTGTTTTTT
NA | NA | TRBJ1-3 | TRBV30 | CAWGQGTGNTIYF | TGTGCCTGGGGGCAGGGAACTGGAAACACCATATATTTT
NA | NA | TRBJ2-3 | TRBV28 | CASSGTSETDTQYF | TGTGCCAGCAGTGGGACTTCCGAAACAGATACGCAGTATTTT
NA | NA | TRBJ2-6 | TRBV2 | CASSEGDGTGVGANVLTF | TGTGCCAGCAGTGAGGGGGACGGAACGGGAGTTGGGGCCAACGTCCTGACTTTC
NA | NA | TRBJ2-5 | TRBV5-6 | CASSSDWEQYF | TGTGCCAGCAGCAGTGACTGGGAGCAGTACTTC
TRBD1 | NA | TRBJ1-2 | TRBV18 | CASSNTGDLNYGYTF | TGTGCCAGCTCTAATACAGGGGACCTAAACTATGGCTACACCTTC
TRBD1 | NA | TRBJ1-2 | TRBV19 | CASSIDAARQGINYGYTF | TGTGCCAGTAGTATAGATGCGGCGCGACAGGGGATAAACTATGGCTACACCTTC